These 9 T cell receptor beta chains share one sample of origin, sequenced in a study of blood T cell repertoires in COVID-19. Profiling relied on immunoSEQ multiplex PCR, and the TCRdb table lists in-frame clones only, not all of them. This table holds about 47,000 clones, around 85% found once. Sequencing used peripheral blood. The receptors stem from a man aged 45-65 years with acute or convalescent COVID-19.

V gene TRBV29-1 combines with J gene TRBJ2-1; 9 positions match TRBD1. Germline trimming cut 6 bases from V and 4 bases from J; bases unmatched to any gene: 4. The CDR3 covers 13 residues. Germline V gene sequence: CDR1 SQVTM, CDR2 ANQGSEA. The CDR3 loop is CSVTGTGYNEQFF. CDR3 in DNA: TGCAGCGTGACCGGGACAGGGTACAATGAGCAGTTCTTC.

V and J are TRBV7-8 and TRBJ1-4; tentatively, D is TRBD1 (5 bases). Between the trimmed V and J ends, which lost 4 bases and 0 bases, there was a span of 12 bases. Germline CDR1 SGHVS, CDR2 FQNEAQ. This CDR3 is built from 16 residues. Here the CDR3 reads CASSSRTHATNEKLFF. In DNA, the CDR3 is TGTGCCAGCAGCTCTAGGACACATGCAACTAATGAAAAACTGTTTTTT. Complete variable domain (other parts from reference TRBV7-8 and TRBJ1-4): GAGVSQSPRYKVAKRGQDVALRCDPISGHVSLFWYQQALGQGPEFLTYFQNEAQLDKSGLPSDRFFAERPEGSVSTLKIQRTQQEDSAVYLCASSSRTHATNEKLFFGSGTQLSVL.

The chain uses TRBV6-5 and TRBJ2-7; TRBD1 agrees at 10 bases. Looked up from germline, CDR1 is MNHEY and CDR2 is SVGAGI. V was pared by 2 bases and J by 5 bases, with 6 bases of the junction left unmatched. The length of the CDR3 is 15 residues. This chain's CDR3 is CASSYGTGVVDEQYF. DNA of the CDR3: TGTGCCAGCAGTTACGGGACAGGGGTAGTGGACGAGCAGTACTTC.

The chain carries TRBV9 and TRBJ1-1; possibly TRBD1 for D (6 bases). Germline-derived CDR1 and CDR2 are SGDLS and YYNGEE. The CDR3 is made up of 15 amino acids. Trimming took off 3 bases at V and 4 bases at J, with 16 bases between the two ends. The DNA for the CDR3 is TGTGCCAGCAGCGCCCGATGGGGGGGCCGCACTGAAGCTTTCTTT. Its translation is CASSARWGGRTEAFF.

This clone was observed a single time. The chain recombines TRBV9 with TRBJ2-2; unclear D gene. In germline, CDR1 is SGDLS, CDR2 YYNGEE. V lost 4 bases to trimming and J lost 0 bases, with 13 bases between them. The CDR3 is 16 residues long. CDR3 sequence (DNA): TGTGCCAGCAGCCTACGACAAGAGCCGAACACCGGGGAGCTGTTTTTT. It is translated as CASSLRQEPNTGELFF.

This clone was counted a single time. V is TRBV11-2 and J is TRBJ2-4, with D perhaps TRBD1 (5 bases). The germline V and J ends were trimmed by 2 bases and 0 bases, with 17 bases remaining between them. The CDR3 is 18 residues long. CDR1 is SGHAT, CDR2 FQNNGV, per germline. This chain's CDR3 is CASSLYPDSVLAKNIQYF. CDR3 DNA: TGTGCCAGCAGCTTATACCCCGACAGTGTCCTAGCCAAAAACATTCAGTACTTC.

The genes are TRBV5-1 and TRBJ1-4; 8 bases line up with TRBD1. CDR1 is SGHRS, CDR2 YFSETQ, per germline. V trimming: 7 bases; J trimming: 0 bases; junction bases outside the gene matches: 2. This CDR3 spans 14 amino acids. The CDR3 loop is CASRTGPTNEKLFF. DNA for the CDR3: TGCGCCAGCCGGACAGGGCCAACTAATGAAAAACTGTTTTTT.

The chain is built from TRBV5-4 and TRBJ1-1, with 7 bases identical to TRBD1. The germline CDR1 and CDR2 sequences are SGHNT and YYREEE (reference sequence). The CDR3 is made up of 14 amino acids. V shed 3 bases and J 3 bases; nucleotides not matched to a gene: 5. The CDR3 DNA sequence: TGTGCCAGCAGCTCGACAGGGAGCTACACTGAAGCTTTCTTT. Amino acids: CASSSTGSYTEAFF.

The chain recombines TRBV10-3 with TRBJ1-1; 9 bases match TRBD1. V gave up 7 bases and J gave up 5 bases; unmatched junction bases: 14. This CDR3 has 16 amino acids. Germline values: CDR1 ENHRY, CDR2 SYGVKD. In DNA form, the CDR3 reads TGTGCCATCAAGTATAACAGGGGGCTCGGTTGGACTGAAGCTTTCTTT. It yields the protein CAIKYNRGLGWTEAFF.